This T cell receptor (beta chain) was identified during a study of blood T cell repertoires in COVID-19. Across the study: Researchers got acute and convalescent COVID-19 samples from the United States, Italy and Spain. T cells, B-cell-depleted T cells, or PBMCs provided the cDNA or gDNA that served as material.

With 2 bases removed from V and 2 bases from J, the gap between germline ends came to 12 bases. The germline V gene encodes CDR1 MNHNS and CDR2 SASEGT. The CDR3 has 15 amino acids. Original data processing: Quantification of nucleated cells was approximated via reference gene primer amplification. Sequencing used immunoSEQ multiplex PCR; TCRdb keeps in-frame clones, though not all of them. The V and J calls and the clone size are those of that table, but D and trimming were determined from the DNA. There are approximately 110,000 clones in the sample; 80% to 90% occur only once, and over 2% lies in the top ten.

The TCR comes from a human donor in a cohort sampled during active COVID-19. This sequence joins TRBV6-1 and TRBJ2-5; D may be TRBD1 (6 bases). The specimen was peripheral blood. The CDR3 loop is CASSEMLGTQETQYF. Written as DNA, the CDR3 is TGTGCCAGCAGTGAAATGCTTGGGACACAAGAGACCCAGTACTTC.